One sample yielded the 14 T cell receptor beta chains listed below, sequenced in a study of identical twins. TCRdb passed the 5' RACE reads through MiXCR, listing each CDR3 protein once. This table holds 500,000 to 700,000 distinct CDR3 sequences, roughly 6.6% found once. Another study also made use of these data, one on yellow fever vaccine responses in identical twins.

The sequenced sample consisted of PBMCs. All receptors come from a woman in her late teens or twenties in good health.

This clonotype appeared many times. The genes are TRBV7-9 and TRBJ2-1; tentative D call: TRBD2 (6 bases). The CDR3 totals 15 residues. The ends were cut back, 5 bases at V and 5 bases at J, with 16 bases in the middle. The germline V gene has CDR1 SEHNR and CDR2 FQNEAQ (reference sequence). The CDR3 sequence: CASSVLEGWDNEQFF. CDR3 nucleotides: TGTGCCAGCAGCGTCCTGGAGGGTTGGGACAATGAGCAGTTCTTC.

This clonotype has only a few counts. This chain links TRBV3-1 with TRBJ1-1, with D perhaps matching TRBD1 (6 bases). Trimming cost V 1 base and J 4 bases, with 10 bases left between them. CDR1 and CDR2 from the germline V gene are LGHDT and YNNKEL (reference sequence). CDR3 size: 14 residues. CDR3 loop: CASSQVQGATEAFF. The CDR3 DNA reads TGTGCCAGCAGCCAAGTACAGGGCGCCACTGAAGCTTTCTTT.

This clonotype was observed at least ten times. V and J are TRBV9 and TRBJ2-6; 9 nucleotides align to TRBD1. Trimming took 9 bases from V and 1 from J; bases not matched to a gene: 5. CDR1 SGDLS and CDR2 YYNGEE come from the germline V gene. The CDR3 is 15 residues long. Here the CDR3 reads CATTGGESGANVLTF. The CDR3 bases are TGTGCCACGACAGGGGGAGAATCTGGGGCCAACGTCCTGACTTTC.

The chain links TRBV13 to TRBJ1-4; D unresolved. This CDR3 spans 13 amino acids. Trimming removed 5 bases at V and 4 bases at J, with 8 bases between. In germline, CDR1 is PRHDT, CDR2 FYEKMQ (reference sequence). This chain's CDR3 is CASSPGFNEKLFF. CDR3 in DNA: TGTGCCAGCAGCCCCGGGTTTAATGAAAAACTGTTTTTT. The full variable domain, completed using reference TRBV13 and TRBJ1-4, is AAGVIQSPRHLIKEKRETATLKCYPIPRHDTVYWYQQGPGQDPQFLISFYEKMQSDKGSIPDRFSAQQFSDYHSELNMSSLELGDSALYFCASSPGFNEKLFFGSGTQLSVL.

The chain is built from TRBV20-1 and TRBJ2-1, with D unclear. The germline V gene has CDR1 DFQATT and CDR2 SNEGSKA (reference sequence). The CDR3 is 12 residues long. V was shortened by 7 bases and J by 7 bases, with 14 bases between the two germline ends. CDR3 sequence (DNA): TGCAGTGTACATGGGTACGGGAATGAGCAGTTCTTC. Translating gives CSVHGYGNEQFF.

This clonotype was found many times. V and J are TRBV12-3 or TRBV12-4 and TRBJ1-1; the D gene is possibly TRBD1 (6 bases). V was shortened by 5 bases and J by 6 bases, with 19 bases between the two germline ends. The CDR3 has 15 residues. This chain's CDR3 is CASSVGDILSAEAFF. As DNA, the CDR3 is TGTGCCAGCAGTGTGGGGGACATCCTATCGGCTGAAGCTTTCTTT.

This clonotype was detected a few times. V gene TRBV28 combines with J gene TRBJ2-2; 7 bases match TRBD2. This CDR3 comprises 15 residues. J gave up 1 base and V 3 bases, and 2 bases lay outside the gene matches. Looked up from germline, CDR1 is MDHEN and CDR2 is SYDVKM. Here the CDR3 reads CASSFLAVNTGELFF. For the CDR3, the DNA is TGTGCCAGCAGTTTCCTAGCGGTGAACACCGGGGAGCTGTTTTTT.

This clonotype was seen many times. V gene TRBV29-1 combines with J gene TRBJ2-5; D remains ambiguous. CDR3 length: 13 amino acids. The germline V and J ends were trimmed by 4 bases and 5 bases, with 14 bases remaining between them. Looked up from germline, CDR1 is SQVTM and CDR2 is ANQGSEA. The CDR3 loop reads CSVGSDRSETQYF. The CDR3 DNA reads TGCAGCGTTGGTTCCGACCGTTCGGAGACCCAGTACTTC.

This clonotype turned up a few times. V gene TRBV7-9 combines with J gene TRBJ2-5; 7 bases fit TRBD1. CDR3 length equals 16 residues. The germline gives CDR1 SEHNR, CDR2 FQNEAQ (reference sequence). The ends lost 5 bases at V and 2 bases at J; junction bases unmatched: 11. The CDR3 DNA is TGTGCCAGCAGCGCGCGCCGGGACAGTCGGCAAGAGACCCAGTACTTC. As protein: CASSARRDSRQETQYF.

This clonotype has a count of ten or more. The rearrangement links TRBV29-1 to TRBJ2-1, with D maybe TRBD2 (6 bases). Looked up from germline, CDR1 is SQVTM and CDR2 is ANQGSEA. Trimming took 3 bases from V and 8 from J, leaving 14 bases between them. The CDR3 is made up of 13 amino acids. The CDR3 DNA reads as TGCAGCGTTGATAGGGGACTCGTCGATGAGCAGTTCTTC. Residues: CSVDRGLVDEQFF.

In its sample, this clonotype was seen a few times. The V call is TRBV7-2, the J call TRBJ1-5, with 7 bases matching TRBD1. The CDR3 is made up of 16 amino acids. Germline-derived CDR1 and CDR2 are SGHTA and FQGNSA. With 7 bases clipped from V and 6 bases from J, the junction kept 15 bases outside the gene matches. The CDR3, as DNA: TGTGCCAGCAACGCTGCCGCGACAGGGTGGCCTCAGCCCCAGCATTTT. This sequence encodes CASNAAATGWPQPQHF.

The rearrangement uses TRBV12-3 or TRBV12-4 and TRBJ1-3; 12 nucleotides match TRBD1. With V trimmed by 11 bases and J by 0 bases, 14 bases remained unmatched. The CDR3 extends over 18 amino acids. The CDR3, as DNA: TGTGCCTTCAGGTACGGGACAGGGGGCACCCGCTCTGGAAACACCATATATTTT. This translates into CAFRYGTGGTRSGNTIYF.

The V call is TRBV5-1, the J call TRBJ2-1; 7 bases are a match to TRBD2. Germline CDR1 SGHRS, CDR2 YFSETQ. V shed 0 bases and J 6 bases; nucleotides not matched to a gene: 9. The CDR3 contains 16 residues. The CDR3 nucleotides read TGCGCCAGCAGCTTGGGAGTAGTGGGAGGGCCCAATGAGCAGTTCTTC. As protein: CASSLGVVGGPNEQFF.

This clonotype was seen ten or more times. The chain has TRBV28 and TRBJ2-3; TRBD2 aligns across 7 bases. Germline CDR1 reads MDHEN; CDR2 reads SYDVKM. V shed 5 bases, J shed 0 bases, and the junction held 5 bases outside the gene matches. CDR3 length: 15 residues. The CDR3 region has the DNA TGTGCCAGCAGTCTCAGGACTAGTAGCACAGATACGCAGTATTTT. Amino acids: CASSLRTSSTDTQYF.